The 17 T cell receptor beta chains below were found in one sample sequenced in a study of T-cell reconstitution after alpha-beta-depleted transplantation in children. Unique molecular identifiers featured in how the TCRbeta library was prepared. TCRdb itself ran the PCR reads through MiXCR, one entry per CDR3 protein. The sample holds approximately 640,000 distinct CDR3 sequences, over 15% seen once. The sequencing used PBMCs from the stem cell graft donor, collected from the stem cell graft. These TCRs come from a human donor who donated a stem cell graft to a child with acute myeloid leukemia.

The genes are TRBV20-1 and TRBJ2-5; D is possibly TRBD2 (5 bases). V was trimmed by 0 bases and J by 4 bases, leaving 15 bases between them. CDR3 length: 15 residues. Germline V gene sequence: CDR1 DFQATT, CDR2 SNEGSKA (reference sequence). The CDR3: CSARDFVLARETQYF. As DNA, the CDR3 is TGCAGTGCTAGAGATTTCGTTCTAGCCCGAGAGACCCAGTACTTC.

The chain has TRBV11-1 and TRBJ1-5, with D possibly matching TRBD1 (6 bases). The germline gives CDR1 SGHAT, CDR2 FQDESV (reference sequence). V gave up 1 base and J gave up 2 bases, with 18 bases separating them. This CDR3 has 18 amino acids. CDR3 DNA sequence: TGTGCCAGCAGCTTAGGTTTGGCAGGGGAATGGGGCAATCAGCCCCAGCATTTT. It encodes CASSLGLAGEWGNQPQHF.

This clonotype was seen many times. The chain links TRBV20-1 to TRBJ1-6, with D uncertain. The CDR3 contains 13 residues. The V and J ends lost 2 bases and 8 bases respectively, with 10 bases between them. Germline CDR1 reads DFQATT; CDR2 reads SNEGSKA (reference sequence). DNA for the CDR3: TGCAGTGCTAGAAGCGCTAGGGATTCACCCCTCCACTTT. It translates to CSARSARDSPLHF.

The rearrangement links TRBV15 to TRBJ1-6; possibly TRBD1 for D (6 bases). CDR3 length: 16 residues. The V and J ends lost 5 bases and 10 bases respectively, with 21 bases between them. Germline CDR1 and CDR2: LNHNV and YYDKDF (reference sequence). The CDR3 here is CATSSRQEPSRSPLHF. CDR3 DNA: TGTGCCACCAGCTCGCGACAGGAACCCTCAAGGTCACCCCTCCACTTT.

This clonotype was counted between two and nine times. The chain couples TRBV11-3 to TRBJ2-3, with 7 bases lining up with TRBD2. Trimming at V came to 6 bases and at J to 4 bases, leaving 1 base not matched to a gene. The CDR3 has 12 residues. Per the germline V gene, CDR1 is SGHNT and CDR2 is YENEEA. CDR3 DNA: TGTGCCAGCAGGGCGGGGGCAGATACGCAGTATTTT. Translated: CASRAGADTQYF.

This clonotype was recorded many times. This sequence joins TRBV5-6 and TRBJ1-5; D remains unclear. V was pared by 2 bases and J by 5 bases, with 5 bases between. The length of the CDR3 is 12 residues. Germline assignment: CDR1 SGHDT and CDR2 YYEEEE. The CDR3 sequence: CASSFLDQPQHF. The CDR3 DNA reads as TGTGCCAGCAGCTTTCTGGATCAGCCCCAGCATTTT.

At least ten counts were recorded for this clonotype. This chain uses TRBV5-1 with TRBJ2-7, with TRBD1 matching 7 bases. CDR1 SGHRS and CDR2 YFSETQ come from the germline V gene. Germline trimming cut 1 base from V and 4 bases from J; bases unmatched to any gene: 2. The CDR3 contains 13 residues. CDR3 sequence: CASSLTQGYEQYV. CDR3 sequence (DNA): TGCGCCAGCAGCTTGACACAGGGGTACGAGCAGTACGTC.

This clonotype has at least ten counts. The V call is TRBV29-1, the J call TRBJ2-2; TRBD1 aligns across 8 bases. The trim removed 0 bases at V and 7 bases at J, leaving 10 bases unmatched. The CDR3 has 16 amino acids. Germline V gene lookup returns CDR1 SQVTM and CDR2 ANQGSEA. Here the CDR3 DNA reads TGCAGCGTTGAAGATCGGGCAGGGGGCTTAGTCGGGGAGCTGTTTTTT. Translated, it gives CSVEDRAGGLVGELFF.

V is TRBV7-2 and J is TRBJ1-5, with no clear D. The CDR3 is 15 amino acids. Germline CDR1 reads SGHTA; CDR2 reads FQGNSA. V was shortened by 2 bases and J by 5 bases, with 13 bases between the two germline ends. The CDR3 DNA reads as TGTGCCAGCAGCTTAAATCCGAGGGCGGATCAGCCCCAGCATTTT. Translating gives CASSLNPRADQPQHF.

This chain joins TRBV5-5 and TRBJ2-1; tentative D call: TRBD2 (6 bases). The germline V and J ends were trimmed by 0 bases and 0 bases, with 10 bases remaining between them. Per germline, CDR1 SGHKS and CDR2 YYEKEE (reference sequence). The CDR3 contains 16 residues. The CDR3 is CASSLDRGSSYNEQFF. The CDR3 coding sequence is TGTGCCAGCAGCTTGGATCGGGGGAGCTCCTACAATGAGCAGTTCTTC.

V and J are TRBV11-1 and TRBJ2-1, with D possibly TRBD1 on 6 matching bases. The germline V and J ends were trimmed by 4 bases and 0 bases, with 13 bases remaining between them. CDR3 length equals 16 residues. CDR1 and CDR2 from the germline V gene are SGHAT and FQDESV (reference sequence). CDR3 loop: CASSYSTGSSYNEQFF. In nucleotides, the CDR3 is TGTGCCAGCAGCTACTCGACAGGTAGCTCCTACAATGAGCAGTTCTTC.

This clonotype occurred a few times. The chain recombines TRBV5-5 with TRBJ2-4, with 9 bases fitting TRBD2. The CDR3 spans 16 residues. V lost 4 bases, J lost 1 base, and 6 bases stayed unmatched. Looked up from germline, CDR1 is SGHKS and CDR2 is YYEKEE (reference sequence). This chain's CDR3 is CASSGAGGVAKNIQYF. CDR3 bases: TGTGCCAGCAGCGGTGCGGGGGGGGTTGCCAAAAACATTCAGTACTTC. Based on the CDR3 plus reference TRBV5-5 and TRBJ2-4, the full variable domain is DAGVTQSPTHLIKTRGQQVTLRCSPISGHKSVSWYQQVLGQGPQFIFQYYEKEERGRGNFPDRFSARQFPNYSSELNVNALLLGDSALYLCASSGAGGVAKNIQYFGAGTRLSVL.

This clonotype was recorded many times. The CDR3 region has the DNA TGTGCCAGCAGGCAGGGGGCAAACTATGGCTACACCTTC. Amino acid sequence: CASRQGANYGYTF. The chain employs TRBV7-9 and TRBJ1-2; 8 bases are shared with TRBD1. The V and J ends lost 6 bases and 2 bases, in that order; junction bases with no gene match: 2. Germline V lookup: CDR1 SEHNR, CDR2 FQNEAQ (reference sequence). CDR3 size: 13 residues.

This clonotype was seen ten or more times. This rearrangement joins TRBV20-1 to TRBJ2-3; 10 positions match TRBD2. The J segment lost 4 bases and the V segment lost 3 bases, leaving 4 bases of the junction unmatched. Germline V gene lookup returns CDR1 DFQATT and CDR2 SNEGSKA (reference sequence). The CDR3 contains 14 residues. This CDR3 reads CSASRLAGADTQYF. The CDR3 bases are TGCAGTGCTAGTCGGCTAGCGGGGGCAGATACGCAGTATTTT.

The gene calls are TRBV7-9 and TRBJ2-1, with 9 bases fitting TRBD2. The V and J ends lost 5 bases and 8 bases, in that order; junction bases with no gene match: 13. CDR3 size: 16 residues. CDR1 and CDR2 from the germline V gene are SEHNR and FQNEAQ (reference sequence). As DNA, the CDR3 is TGTGCCAGCAGCCCCGGAGGAGCGGGGGGATGGGATGAGCAGTTCTTC. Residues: CASSPGGAGGWDEQFF.

Written as DNA, the CDR3 is TGTGCCACCAGCCCCCGACGGGGGGGTGCGAACACCGGGGAGCTGTTTTTT. This encodes CATSPRRGGANTGELFF. The chain employs TRBV15 and TRBJ2-2; 8 bases are shared with TRBD2. The CDR3 spans 17 residues. CDR1 and CDR2 (germline): LNHNV, YYDKDF (reference sequence). V lost 5 bases and J lost 0; bases outside the gene matches: 8.

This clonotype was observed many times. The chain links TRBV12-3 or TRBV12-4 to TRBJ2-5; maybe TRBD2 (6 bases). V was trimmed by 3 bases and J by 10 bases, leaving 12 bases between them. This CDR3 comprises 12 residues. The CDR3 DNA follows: TGTGCCAGCAGTTTGGACTACCGCGACCAGTACTTC. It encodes CASSLDYRDQYF.